This T cell receptor beta chain originates from a study of blood T cell repertoires in COVID-19. In the study overall: The study drew acute and convalescent COVID-19 samples from the United States, Italy and Spain. Sources were T cells, B-cell-depleted T cells, or PBMCs; the material itself was cDNA or gDNA.

As handled by the study authors: Amplifying reference gene primers gave estimates of nucleated cell counts. Clones were sequenced by immunoSEQ multiplex PCR, and TCRdb holds only the in-frame ones, with some missing. V, J and clone size derive from that table, while D and trimming were established from the DNA sequence. There are 180,000 or so clones in the sample; 88% occur only once, and roughly 1.6% lies in the top ten. The V gene's germline CDR1 is SGHTA and CDR2 FQGNSA. The CDR3 is 13 residues long. The ends were cut back, 1 base at V and 12 bases at J, with 16 bases in the middle. This clone was observed once.

The TCR originated in a man aged 18 to 29 with active or convalescent COVID-19. The chain uses TRBV7-2 and TRBJ2-7; a weak D match, TRBD1 (5 bases). Sequenced material: peripheral blood. Here the CDR3 DNA reads TGTGCCAGCAGCTTAGGAGGAACAGGAGCTCTGTACTTC. This gives the protein CASSLGGTGALYF.